This section outlines one T cell receptor beta chain sequence together with its context. TCRdb keeps only in-frame clones here, not all; method: immunoSEQ multiplex PCR. The data hold 2 million to 2.5 million clones, with about 94% observed a single time. Naive CD8 isolation took CD45RO-negative cells positively selected for CCR7 and excluded terminally differentiated effector memory CD45RA+ cells. Germline assignment: CDR1 PRHDT and CDR2 FYEKMQ (reference sequence). Trimming removed 5 bases at V and 3 bases at J, with 10 bases between. The CDR3 length is 14 residues. This entry is derived from a study of shared clonotypes between healthy human individuals.

The J gene is TRBJ2-2, the V gene TRBV13; either TRBD1 or TRBD2 may supply D (5 bases each). This clonotype originated in a man younger than 35 in good health. Material: naive CD8+ T cells sorted from blood. The CDR3 loop reads CASSQEGHTGELFF. CDR3 nucleotides: TGTGCCAGCAGCCAAGAGGGACACACCGGGGAGCTGTTTTTT.